These 19 T cell receptor beta chains came from one sample sequenced in a study of CD8+ T cells in alopecia areata. Indicated treatment: oral pan-JAK inhibitor, 5-10 mg twice daily. Reverse transcribed after extraction, RNA yielded cDNA as the sequencing template. Generated by immunoSEQ multiplex PCR, the TCRdb table keeps only in-frame clones and is missing some. The data contain about 140,000 clones, roughly 82% of them seen just once; the ten biggest clones take up 20% to 30%. Sequences were derived from CD8+ T cells sorted from blood, sampled at week 4, from a patient treated with tofacitinib. The receptors here all came from a human donor with alopecia areata.

The CDR3 loop reads CASSRTDLFGAQYF. The CDR3 DNA is TGTGCCAGCAGCCGAACGGACCTTTTCGGGGCCCAGTACTTC. The chain carries TRBV7-2 and TRBJ2-5, with D possibly being TRBD2 (5 bases). CDR3 length: 14 residues. CDR1 is SGHTA, CDR2 FQGNSA, per germline. Trimming removed 5 bases at V and 9 bases at J, with 19 bases between.

The rearrangement links TRBV19 to TRBJ1-1; no clear D. Germline V lookup: CDR1 LNHDA, CDR2 SQIVND (reference sequence). Trimming shortened V by 3 bases and J by 4 bases, and 6 bases separated the two germline ends. The CDR3 length is 12 residues. CDR3 nucleotide sequence: TGTGCCAGTAGTATTTCCTCCACTGAAGCTTTCTTT. The encoded protein is CASSISSTEAFF. Full variable domain (outside the CDR3, taken from reference TRBV19 and TRBJ1-1): DGGITQSPKYLFRKEGQNVTLSCEQNLNHDAMYWYRQDPGQGLRLIYYSQIVNDFQKGDIAEGYSVSREKKESFPLTVTSAQKNPTAFYLCASSISSTEAFFGQGTRLTVV.

This clone was detected only a few times. The chain uses TRBV2 and TRBJ2-1, with D hard to call. Between the trimmed V and J ends, which lost 8 bases and 9 bases, there was a span of 8 bases. The CDR3 has 10 residues. Germline assignment: CDR1 SNHLY and CDR2 FYNNEI. The CDR3 nucleotides read TGTGCCAGCGCGGCTAGTGAGCAGTTCTTC. As protein: CASAASEQFF.

V is TRBV4-1 and J is TRBJ2-5; 8 bases match TRBD1. The J segment lost 5 bases and the V segment lost 1 base, leaving 9 bases of the junction unmatched. The CDR3 loop spans 16 amino acids. Germline loops: CDR1 MGHRA, CDR2 YSYEKL. The CDR3 protein is CASSQVSGRGPETQYF. CDR3 coding DNA: TGCGCCAGCAGCCAAGTCAGCGGCAGGGGGCCGGAGACCCAGTACTTC.

J is TRBJ2-7 and V is TRBV15; possibly TRBD1 or TRBD2 for D (6 bases each). The CDR3 extends over 16 amino acids. Between the trimmed V and J ends, which lost 1 base and 3 bases, there was a span of 16 bases. Germline V CDR1 and CDR2: LNHNV, YYDKDF (reference sequence). The CDR3 DNA follows: TGTGCCACCAGCAGAGTGACAGGTCGGAGGGGCTACGAGCAGTACTTC. Translating it yields CATSRVTGRRGYEQYF.

V is TRBV9 and J is TRBJ2-1; D perhaps matches TRBD2 (5 bases). Looked up from germline, CDR1 is SGDLS and CDR2 is YYNGEE. V was cut by 5 bases and J by 1 base, with 13 bases left in between. This CDR3 contains 15 residues. The CDR3 region has the DNA TGTGCCAGCAGGGCCGTACGGGGTTCCTACAATGAGCAGTTCTTC. Its translation is CASRAVRGSYNEQFF.

V is TRBV19 and J is TRBJ2-7; possibly TRBD1 for D (6 bases). CDR1 and CDR2 (germline): LNHDA, SQIVND (reference sequence). Trimming cost V 0 bases and J 0 bases, with 12 bases left between them. The CDR3 has 16 residues. CDR3 region: CASSIDRDKASYEQYF. CDR3 sequence (DNA): TGTGCCAGTAGTATAGATAGGGACAAGGCCTCCTACGAGCAGTACTTC.

The chain carries TRBV4-1 and TRBJ2-7; TRBD2 aligns across 13 bases. From germline, CDR1 is MGHRA and CDR2 YSYEKL. V lost 2 bases and J lost 1; bases outside the gene matches: 5. This CDR3 spans 17 amino acids. This chain's CDR3 is CASSQLLAGGPSYEQYF. DNA for the CDR3: TGCGCCAGCAGCCAACTACTAGCGGGGGGGCCTTCCTACGAGCAGTACTTC.

The V and J genes are TRBV6-1 and TRBJ1-5, with D unresolved. In germline, CDR1 is MNHNS, CDR2 SASEGT. The CDR3 spans 11 residues. Trimming cost V 4 bases and J 9 bases, with 7 bases left between them. CDR3 sequence: CASSARPPQHF. The CDR3 nucleotides are TGTGCCAGCAGTGCGCGACCGCCCCAGCATTTT.

This chain joins TRBV27 and TRBJ1-5, with D possibly matching TRBD1 (5 bases). Germline CDR1 and CDR2: MNHEY and SMNVEV (reference sequence). V was pared by 2 bases and J by 7 bases, with 12 bases between. This CDR3 is built from 14 residues. The CDR3 DNA follows: TGTGCCAGCAGTTTACGGGGGAAGGGGCAGCCCCAGCATTTT. As protein: CASSLRGKGQPQHF.

The chain couples TRBV27 to TRBJ1-4; D may be TRBD1 (6 bases). V lost 2 bases, J lost 6 bases, and 16 bases lay in between. CDR3 length: 16 amino acids. Germline CDR1 MNHEY, CDR2 SMNVEV (reference sequence). CDR3 residues: CASSLGQTGSYEKLFF. The CDR3 DNA is TGTGCCAGCAGTTTAGGGCAAACAGGGAGTTATGAAAAACTGTTTTTT.

The rearrangement joins TRBV7-6 to TRBJ2-7; D may be TRBD1 (6 bases). The CDR3 consists of 14 residues. CDR1 SGHVS and CDR2 FNYEAQ come from the germline V gene. Trimming removed 1 base from V and 2 bases from J, with 9 bases in between. The DNA for the CDR3 is TGTGCCAGCAGCTTAGGAACAGGGCCCTACGAGCAGTACTTC. Encoded protein: CASSLGTGPYEQYF.

The J gene is TRBJ1-2, the V gene TRBV7-9, with a weak D call TRBD1 (5 bases). V lost 3 bases to trimming and J lost 0 bases, with 14 bases between them. Per germline, CDR1 SEHNR and CDR2 FQNEAQ (reference sequence). The CDR3 sequence is 16 residues long. The DNA of the CDR3 is TGTGCCAGCAGCTTGGTACAGGCACTACCTAACTATGGCTACACCTTC. Amino acids: CASSLVQALPNYGYTF.

This chain links TRBV6-5 with TRBJ2-3; D gene unclear. CDR1 MNHEY and CDR2 SVGAGI come from the germline V gene. The CDR3 length is 11 residues. Trimming took off 4 bases at V and 7 bases at J, with 6 bases between the two ends. This CDR3 is CASSLMNTQYF. Here the CDR3 DNA reads TGTGCCAGCAGTTTGATGAATACGCAGTATTTT.

V gene TRBV4-1 combines with J gene TRBJ2-3; D is perhaps TRBD2 (6 bases). The CDR3 contains 15 residues. Germline CDR1 and CDR2: MGHRA and YSYEKL. With 4 bases removed from V and 1 base from J, the gap between germline ends came to 12 bases. The chain's CDR3 is CASSPRDQGTDTQYF. In nucleotides, the CDR3 is TGCGCCAGCAGCCCGCGGGACCAAGGCACAGATACGCAGTATTTT.

This chain connects TRBV5-6 to TRBJ2-5; D may be TRBD2 (5 bases). The assigned J gene may be wrong: the sequence end matches TRBJ2-7 better. From germline, CDR1 is SGHDT and CDR2 YYEEEE. The CDR3 is 16 residues long. The CDR3 DNA reads as TGTGCCAGCAGCGGTTTCGCAGATGCTAGCCGGTACGAGCAGTACTTC. Protein product: CASSGFADASRYEQYF.

J is TRBJ2-5 and V is TRBV25-1, with 7 bases lining up with TRBD2. CDR1 is MGHDK, CDR2 SYGVNS, per germline. The junction had 4 bases not matched to a gene; V was cut back by 2 bases and J by 4 bases. The CDR3 spans 14 residues. DNA of the CDR3: TGTGCCAGCAGTGAAATGGCTAGCGGAGAGACCCAGTACTTC. This sequence encodes CASSEMASGETQYF.

The rearrangement uses TRBV19 and TRBJ1-2; no clear D gene. The CDR3 runs 14 residues. V was clipped by 6 bases and J by 6 bases, with 17 bases between them. Germline CDR1 is LNHDA and CDR2 is SQIVND (reference sequence). CDR3 DNA: TGTGCCAGTAGCCTGATTAGAGGGCGAGATGGCTACACCTTC. It codes for CASSLIRGRDGYTF.

V gene TRBV29-1 combines with J gene TRBJ1-5; D uncertain. Trimming took 6 bases from V and 4 from J, leaving 13 bases between them. The germline V gene encodes CDR1 SQVTM and CDR2 ANQGSEA. The CDR3 has 13 residues. CDR3 sequence reads: CSVIETGNQPQHF. In DNA, the CDR3 is TGCAGCGTAATCGAGACCGGGAATCAGCCCCAGCATTTT.